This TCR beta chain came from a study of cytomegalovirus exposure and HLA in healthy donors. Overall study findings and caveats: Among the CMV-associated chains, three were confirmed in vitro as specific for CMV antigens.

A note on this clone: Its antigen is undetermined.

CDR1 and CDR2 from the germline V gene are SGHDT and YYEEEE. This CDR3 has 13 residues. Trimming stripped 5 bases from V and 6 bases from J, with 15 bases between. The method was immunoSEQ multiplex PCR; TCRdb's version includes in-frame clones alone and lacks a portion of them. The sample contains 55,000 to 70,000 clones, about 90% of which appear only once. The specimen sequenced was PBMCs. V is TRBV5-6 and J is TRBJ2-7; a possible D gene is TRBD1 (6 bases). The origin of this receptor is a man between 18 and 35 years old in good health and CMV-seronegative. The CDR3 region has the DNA TGTGCCAGCAGTCACAGGGCGGCTAGCGAGCAGTACTTC. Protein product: CASSHRAASEQYF. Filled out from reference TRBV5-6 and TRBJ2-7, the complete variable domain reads DAGVTQSPTHLIKTRGQQVTLRCSPKSGHDTVSWYQQALGQGPQFIFQYYEEEERQRGNFPDRFSGHQFPNYSSELNVNALLLGDSALYLCASSHRAASEQYFGPGTRLTVT.